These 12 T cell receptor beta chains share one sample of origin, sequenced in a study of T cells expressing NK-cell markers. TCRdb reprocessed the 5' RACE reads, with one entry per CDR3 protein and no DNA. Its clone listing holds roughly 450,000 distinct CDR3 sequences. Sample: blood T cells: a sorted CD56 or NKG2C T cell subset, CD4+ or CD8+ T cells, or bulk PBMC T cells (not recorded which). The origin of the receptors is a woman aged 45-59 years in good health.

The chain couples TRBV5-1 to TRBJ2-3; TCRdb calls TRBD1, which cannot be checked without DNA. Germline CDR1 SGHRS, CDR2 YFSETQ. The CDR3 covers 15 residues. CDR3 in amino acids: CASSVTGDDTDTQYF.

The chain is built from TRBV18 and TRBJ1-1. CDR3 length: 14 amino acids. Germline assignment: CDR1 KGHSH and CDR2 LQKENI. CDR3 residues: CASSSSLLGTEAFF.

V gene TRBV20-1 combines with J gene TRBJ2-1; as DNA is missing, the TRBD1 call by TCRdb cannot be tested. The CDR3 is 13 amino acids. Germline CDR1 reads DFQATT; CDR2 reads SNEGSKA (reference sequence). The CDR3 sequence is CSVKGASMDEQFF.

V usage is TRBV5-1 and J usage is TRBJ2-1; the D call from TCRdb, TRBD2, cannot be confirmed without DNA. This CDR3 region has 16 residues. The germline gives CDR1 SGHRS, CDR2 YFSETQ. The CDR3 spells CASRFAVLAGVGEQFF.

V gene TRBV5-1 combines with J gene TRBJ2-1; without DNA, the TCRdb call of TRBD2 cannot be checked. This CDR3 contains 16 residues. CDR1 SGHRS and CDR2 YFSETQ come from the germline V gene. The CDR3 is CASAGLASGAYNEQFF.

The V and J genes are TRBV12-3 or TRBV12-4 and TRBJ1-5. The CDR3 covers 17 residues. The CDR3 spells CASSLRQAALGNQPQHF.

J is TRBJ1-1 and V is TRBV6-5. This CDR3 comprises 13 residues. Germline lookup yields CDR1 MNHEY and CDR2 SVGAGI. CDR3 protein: CASSYSNSRQAFF.

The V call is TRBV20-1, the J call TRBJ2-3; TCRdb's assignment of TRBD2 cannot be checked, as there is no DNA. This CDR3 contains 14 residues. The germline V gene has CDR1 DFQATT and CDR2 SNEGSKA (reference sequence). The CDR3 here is CSAQTSGGLDTQYF.

This chain's CDR3 is CASSFGRSSLGGYTF. This rearrangement joins TRBV12-3 or TRBV12-4 to TRBJ1-2; TCRdb's D call of TRBD1 is untestable without DNA. CDR3 size: 15 residues.

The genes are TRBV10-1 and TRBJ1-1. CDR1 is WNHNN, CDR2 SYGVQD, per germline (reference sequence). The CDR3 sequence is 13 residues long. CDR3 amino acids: CASSNSLNTEAFF.

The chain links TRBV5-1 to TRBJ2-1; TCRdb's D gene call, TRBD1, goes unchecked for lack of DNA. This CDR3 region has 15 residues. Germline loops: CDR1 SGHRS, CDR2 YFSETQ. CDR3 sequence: CASSSGRGADNEQFF.

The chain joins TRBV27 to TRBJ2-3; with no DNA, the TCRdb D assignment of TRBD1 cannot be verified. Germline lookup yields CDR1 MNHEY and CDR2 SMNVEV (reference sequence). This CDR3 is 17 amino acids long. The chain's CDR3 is CASSPWRPSSHTDTQYF.